This T cell receptor (beta chain) was sequenced during a study of blood T cells in healthy people across ages. A J-beta primer mix and a sample-barcoded 5' primer were used in a second PCR of roughly 7 to 12 cycles. From the 5' RACE reads, TCRdb called clonotypes with MiXCR, one entry per CDR3 protein. This table has around 1,800,000 distinct CDR3 sequences, about 39% appearing once. The TCR sequence derives from a human donor in good health. Material for sequencing was blood.

In DNA, the CDR3 is TGTGCCACCAGTGACCCGACCGGGACTAGCTTAGAGACCCAGTACTTC. Translation: CATSDPTGTSLETQYF. The genes are TRBV24-1 and TRBJ2-5, with TRBD2 matching 9 bases. CDR1 is KGHDR and CDR2 is SFDVKD in the germline V gene. The J segment lost 4 bases and the V segment lost 4 bases, leaving 9 bases of the junction unmatched. The CDR3 runs to 16 residues.